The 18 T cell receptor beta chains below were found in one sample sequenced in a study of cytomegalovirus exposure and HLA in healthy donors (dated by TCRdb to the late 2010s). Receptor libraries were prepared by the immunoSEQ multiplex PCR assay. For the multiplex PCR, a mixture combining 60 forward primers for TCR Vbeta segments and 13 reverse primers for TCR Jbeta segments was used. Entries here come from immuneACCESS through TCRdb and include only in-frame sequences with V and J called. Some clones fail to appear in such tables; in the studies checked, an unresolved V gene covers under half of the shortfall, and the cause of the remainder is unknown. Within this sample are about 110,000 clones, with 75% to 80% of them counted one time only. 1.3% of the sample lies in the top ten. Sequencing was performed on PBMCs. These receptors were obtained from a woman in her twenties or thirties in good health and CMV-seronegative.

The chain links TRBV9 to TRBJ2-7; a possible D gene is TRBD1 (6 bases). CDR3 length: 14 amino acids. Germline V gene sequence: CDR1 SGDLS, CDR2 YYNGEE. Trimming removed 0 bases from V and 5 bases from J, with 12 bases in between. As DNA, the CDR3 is TGTGCCAGCAGCGTAGGAAGCCGGGACAACGAGCAGTACTTC. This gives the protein CASSVGSRDNEQYF.

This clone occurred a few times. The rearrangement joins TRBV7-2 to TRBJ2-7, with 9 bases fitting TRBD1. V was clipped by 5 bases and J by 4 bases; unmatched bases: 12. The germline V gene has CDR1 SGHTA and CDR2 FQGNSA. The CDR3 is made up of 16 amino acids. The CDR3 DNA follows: TGTGCCAGCAGCGCCAACCGGGACAGGGTTCGATACGAGCAGTACTTC. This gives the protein CASSANRDRVRYEQYF.

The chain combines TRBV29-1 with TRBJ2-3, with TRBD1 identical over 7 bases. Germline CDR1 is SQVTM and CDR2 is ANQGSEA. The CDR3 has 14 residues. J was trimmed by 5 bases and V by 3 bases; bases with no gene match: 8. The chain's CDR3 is CSVDRRGRVDTQYF. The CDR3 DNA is TGCAGCGTTGATCGTAGGGGGCGCGTAGATACGCAGTATTTT.

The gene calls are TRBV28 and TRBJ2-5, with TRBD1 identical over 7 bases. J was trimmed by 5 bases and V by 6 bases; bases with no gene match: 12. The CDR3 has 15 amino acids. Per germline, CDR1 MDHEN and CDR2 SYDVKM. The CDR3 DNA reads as TGTGCCAGCAGATTTAAGGGGGCGCAGAGGGAGACCCAGTACTTC. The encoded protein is CASRFKGAQRETQYF.

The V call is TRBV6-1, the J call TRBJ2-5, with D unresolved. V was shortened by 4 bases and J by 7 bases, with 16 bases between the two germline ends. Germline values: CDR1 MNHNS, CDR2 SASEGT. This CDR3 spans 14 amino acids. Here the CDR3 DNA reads TGTGCCAGCAGTGGTTCGGGTAATTGGTGGACCCAGTACTTC. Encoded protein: CASSGSGNWWTQYF.

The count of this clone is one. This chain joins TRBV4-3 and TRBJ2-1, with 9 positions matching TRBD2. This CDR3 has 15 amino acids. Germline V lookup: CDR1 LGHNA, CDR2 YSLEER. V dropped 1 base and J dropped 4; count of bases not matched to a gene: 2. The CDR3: CASSQVTSGYNEQFF. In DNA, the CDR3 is TGCGCCAGCAGCCAAGTGACTAGCGGATACAATGAGCAGTTCTTC.

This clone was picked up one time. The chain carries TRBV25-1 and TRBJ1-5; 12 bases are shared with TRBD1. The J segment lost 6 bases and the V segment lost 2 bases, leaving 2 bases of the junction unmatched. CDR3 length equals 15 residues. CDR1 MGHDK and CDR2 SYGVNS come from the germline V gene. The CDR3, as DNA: TGTGCCAGCAGTGAAGGGGACAGGGGGCTTCAGCCCCAGCATTTT. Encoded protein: CASSEGDRGLQPQHF. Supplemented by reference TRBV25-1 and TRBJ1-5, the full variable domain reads EADIYQTPRYLVIGTGKKITLECSQTMGHDKMYWYQQDPGMELHLIHYSYGVNSTEKGDLSSESTVSRIRTEHFPLTLESARPSHTSQYLCASSEGDRGLQPQHFGDGTRLSIL.

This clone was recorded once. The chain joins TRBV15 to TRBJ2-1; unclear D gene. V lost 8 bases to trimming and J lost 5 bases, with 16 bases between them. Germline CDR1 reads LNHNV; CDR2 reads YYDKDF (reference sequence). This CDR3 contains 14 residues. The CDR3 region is CATPGLRLNNEQFF. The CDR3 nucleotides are TGTGCCACCCCAGGTTTACGCCTGAACAATGAGCAGTTCTTC.

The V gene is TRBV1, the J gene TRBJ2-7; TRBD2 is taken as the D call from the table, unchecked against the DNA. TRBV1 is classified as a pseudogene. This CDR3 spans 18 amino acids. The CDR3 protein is CTSSQDLGRGAGLGEQYF. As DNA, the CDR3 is TGCACCAGCAGCCAAGATCTTGGGCGCGGGGCGGGGTTGGGCGAGCAGTACTTC.

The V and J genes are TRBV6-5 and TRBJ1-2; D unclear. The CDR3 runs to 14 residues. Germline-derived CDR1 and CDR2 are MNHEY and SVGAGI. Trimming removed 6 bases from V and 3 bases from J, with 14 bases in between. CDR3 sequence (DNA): TGTGCCAGCAGCCGTGTGTCAGAGGACTATGGCTACACCTTC. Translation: CASSRVSEDYGYTF.

This chain's CDR3 is CASSLMQGQYNEQFF. CDR3 sequence (DNA): TGTGCCAGCAGCTTAATGCAGGGACAGTACAATGAGCAGTTCTTC. The V gene is TRBV7-3, the J gene TRBJ2-1; TRBD1 matches 7 bases. J lost 4 bases, V lost 1 base, and 4 bases had no gene match. The CDR3 has 15 residues. Germline CDR1 reads SGHTA; CDR2 reads FQGTGA.

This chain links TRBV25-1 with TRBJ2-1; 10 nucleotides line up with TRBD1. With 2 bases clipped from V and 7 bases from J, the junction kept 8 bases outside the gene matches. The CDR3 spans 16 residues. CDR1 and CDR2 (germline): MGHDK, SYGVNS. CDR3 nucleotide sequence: TGTGCCAGCAGTGAACCGACAGGGGGCTGCTGTAATGAGCAGTTCTTC. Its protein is CASSEPTGGCCNEQFF.

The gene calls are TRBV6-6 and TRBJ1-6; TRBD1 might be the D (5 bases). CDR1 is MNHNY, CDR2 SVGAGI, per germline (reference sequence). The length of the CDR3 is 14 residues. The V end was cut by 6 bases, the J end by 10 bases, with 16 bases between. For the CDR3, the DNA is TGTGCCAGCAGGTCCGCGGAGGGGTTCTCACCCCTCCACTTT. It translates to CASRSAEGFSPLHF.

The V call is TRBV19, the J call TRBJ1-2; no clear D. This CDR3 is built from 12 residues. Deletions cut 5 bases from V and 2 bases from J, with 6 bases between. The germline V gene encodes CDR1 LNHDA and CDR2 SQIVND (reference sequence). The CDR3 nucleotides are TGTGCCAGTAGTTTCAGGAACTATGGCTACACCTTC. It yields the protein CASSFRNYGYTF.

The CDR3 nucleotides are TGCAGCGTTGGTGACCTCTGGCGGGAGGGCCACAATGAGCAGTTCTTC. Residues: CSVGDLWREGHNEQFF. This rearrangement joins TRBV29-1 to TRBJ2-1; 9 bases are shared with TRBD2. The CDR3 has 16 amino acids. Germline lookup yields CDR1 SQVTM and CDR2 ANQGSEA. V was clipped by 4 bases and J by 5 bases; unmatched bases: 12.

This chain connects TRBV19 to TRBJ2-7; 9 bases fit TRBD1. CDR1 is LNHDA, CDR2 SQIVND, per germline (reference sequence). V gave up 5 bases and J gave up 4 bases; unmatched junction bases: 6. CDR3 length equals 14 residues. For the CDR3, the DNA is TGTGCCAGTAGTCGCGGGACAGGGCTTTACGAGCAGTACTTC. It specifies CASSRGTGLYEQYF.

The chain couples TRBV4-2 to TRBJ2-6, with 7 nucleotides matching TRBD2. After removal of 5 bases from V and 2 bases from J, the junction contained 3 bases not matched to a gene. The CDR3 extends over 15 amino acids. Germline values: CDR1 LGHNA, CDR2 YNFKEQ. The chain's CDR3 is CASSYRGAGANVLTF. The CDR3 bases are TGTGCCAGCAGCTATCGGGGGGCTGGGGCCAACGTCCTGACTTTC.

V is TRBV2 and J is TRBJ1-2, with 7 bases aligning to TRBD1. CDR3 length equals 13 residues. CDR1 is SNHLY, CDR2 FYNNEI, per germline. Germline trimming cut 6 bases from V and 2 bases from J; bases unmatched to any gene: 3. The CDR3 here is CASRGQANYGYTF. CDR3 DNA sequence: TGTGCCAGCAGAGGACAGGCCAACTATGGCTACACCTTC.